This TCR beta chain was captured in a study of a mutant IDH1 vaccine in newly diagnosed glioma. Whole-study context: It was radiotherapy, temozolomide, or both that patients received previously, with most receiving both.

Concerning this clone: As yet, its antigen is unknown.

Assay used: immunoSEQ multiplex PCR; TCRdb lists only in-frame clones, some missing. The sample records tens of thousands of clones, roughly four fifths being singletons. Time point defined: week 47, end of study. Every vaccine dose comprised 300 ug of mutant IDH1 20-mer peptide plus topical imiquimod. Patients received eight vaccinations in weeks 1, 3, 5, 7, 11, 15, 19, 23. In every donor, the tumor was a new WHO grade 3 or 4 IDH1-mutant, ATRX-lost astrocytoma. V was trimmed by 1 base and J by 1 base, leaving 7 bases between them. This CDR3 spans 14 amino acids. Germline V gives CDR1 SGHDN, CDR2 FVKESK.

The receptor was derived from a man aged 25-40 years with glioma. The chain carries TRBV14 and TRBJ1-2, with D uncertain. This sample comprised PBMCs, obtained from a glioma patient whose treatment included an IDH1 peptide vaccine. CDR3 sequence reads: CASSQVALNYGYTF. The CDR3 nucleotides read TGTGCCAGCAGCCAAGTCGCACTTAACTATGGCTACACCTTC.